This T cell receptor (beta chain) came from a study of cytomegalovirus exposure and HLA in healthy donors. Study observations and caveats: A later examination showed that TCR association rates differed by HLA locus, with DRB1 most and HLA-C fewest.

This PCR relied on a set of 60 Vbeta primers and 13 Jbeta primers. Using immunoSEQ multiplex PCR, the repertoire was profiled, and TCRdb retains in-frame clones only, with some absent. Of approximately 250,000 clones listed, 80% to 90% are singletons. At sampling all donors were nominally healthy, likely with unrecorded immune exposures. Trimming took off 6 bases at V and 6 bases at J, with 13 bases between the two ends. The CDR3 spans 12 residues. Germline CDR1 reads SQVTM; CDR2 reads ANQGSEA. As for this clone: As yet, its antigen is unknown.

This clonotype was sampled from a girl aged 2-10 years in good health and CMV-seronegative. This chain links TRBV29-1 with TRBJ2-3, with D tentatively TRBD2 (6 bases). The sequencing sample was made of PBMCs. The CDR3 spells CSVPDRGDTQYF. The CDR3, as DNA: TGCAGCGTCCCCGACCGGGGGGATACGCAGTATTTT.